The T cell receptor (beta chain) described here comes from a study of cytomegalovirus exposure and HLA in healthy donors. Comment on this clone: What it binds is unknown. The sample holds other DNA sequences that translate to the same CDR3.

Study-level points and caveats: In an earlier analysis, about 87% or about 30%: the productive usage of most TCR beta V segments.

PCR used 60 Vbeta primers and 13 Jbeta primers. The method was immunoSEQ multiplex PCR; TCRdb's version includes in-frame clones alone and lacks a portion of them. There are some 170,000 clones in the sample; over 75% occur only once, and 3.5% to 5% lies in the top ten. This CDR3 comprises 16 residues. V gave up 0 bases and J gave up 0 bases, with 7 bases separating them. Per germline, CDR1 SGHRS and CDR2 YFSETQ. The chain carries TRBV5-1 and TRBJ1-6, with D hard to call. The TCR sequence derives from a man aged 40-49 years in good health and CMV-seronegative. Sequencing input: PBMCs. The CDR3 sequence: CASSLDASSYNSPLHF. As DNA, the CDR3 is TGCGCCAGCAGCTTGGACGCCAGCTCCTATAATTCACCCCTCCACTTT.